This is a list of T cell receptor beta chains from one sample in a study of blood T cell repertoires in COVID-19. The table came from immunoSEQ multiplex PCR; TCRdb's copy has only in-frame clones and leaves some out. The data hold 100,000 or so clones, with more than 90% observed a single time. The sequenced sample was peripheral blood. These receptors came from a human donor with active COVID-19. The donor label of this sample is uncertain. CDR3s include the opening cysteine and the closing phenylalanine or tryptophan. A D gene is named only where the DNA matches it firmly. Rows may omit the clone size; those that give it use once, few, many or a size class.

j_call d_call v_call clone_size cdr3_nt cdr3_aa
TRBJ2-3 TRBD1 TRBV7-2 . TGTGCCAGCAGCCCCCCGGGACAGGGTCCAGATACGCAGTATTTT CASSPPGQGPDTQYF
TRBJ2-1 TRBD1 TRBV27 . TGTGCCAGCAGTTTATCCGGACAGGGGGCTTGGTATGAGCAGTTCTTC CASSLSGQGAWYEQFF
TRBJ1-3 . TRBV6-6 . TGTGCCAGCAGTTACAGTCAGTCTGGAAACACCATATATTTT CASSYSQSGNTIYF
TRBJ2-3 . TRBV3-1/TRBV3-2 . TGTGCCAGCAGCCGCCTTGCGGTCCGTAGCACAGATACGCAGTATTTT CASSRLAVRSTDTQYF
TRBJ2-7 . TRBV2 . TGTGCCAGCAGCCCCCGACGGAACAGGAGCTCCTACGAGCAGTACTTC CASSPRRNRSSYEQYF
TRBJ2-7 TRBD1 TRBV7-9 . TGTGCCAGCAGCCCGCCGGGGACAGTGGTCGAGCAGTACTTC CASSPPGTVVEQYF
TRBJ1-2 . TRBV20-1 . TGCAGTGCTAGTAATCTGTTACGAACTAGGCGGGTCTATGGCTACACCTTC CSASNLLRTRRVYGYTF
TRBJ2-7 . TRBV5-6 . TGTGCCAGCAGCTTGGGGGACACTCTCTACGAGCAGTACTTC CASSLGDTLYEQYF
TRBJ2-5 TRBD2 TRBV7-2 . TGTGCCAGCAGCTTAGTAGCGGGGGGGCAAGAGACCCAGTACTTC CASSLVAGGQETQYF
TRBJ1-2 . TRBV11-3 . TGTGCCAGCAGCCCAAGAAAGGGGACTACTAACTATGGCTACACCTTC CASSPRKGTTNYGYTF
TRBJ2-5 . TRBV19 . TGTGCCAGTCGCAGCCAGGGGGAGACCCAGTACTTC CASRSQGETQYF
TRBJ2-3 TRBD2 TRBV9 . TGTGCCAGCAGCGTCCTAGCGGGAGGTACGACAGATACGCAGTATTTT CASSVLAGGTTDTQYF
TRBJ2-7 TRBD1 TRBV18 . TGTGCCAGCTCACCGAAGACAGGGAGCTCCTACGAGCAGTACTTC CASSPKTGSSYEQYF
TRBJ1-1 . TRBV10-3 . TGTGCCATCAGTGAGATACGAGGAGTAAACACTGAAGCTTTCTTT CAISEIRGVNTEAFF
TRBJ1-1 . TRBV5-1 . TGCGCCAGCAGCTTAACCCCAGGGGTAACTGAAGCTTTCTTT CASSLTPGVTEAFF
TRBJ2-5 . TRBV7-9 . TGTGCCAGCAGCTTAGCGGCAGGGGTAAATCAAGAGACCCAGTACTTC CASSLAAGVNQETQYF
TRBJ2-1 . TRBV19 . TGTGCCAGTACCTGGGGTGGGGCCAGCGAGCAGTTCTTC CASTWGGASEQFF
TRBJ2-1 TRBD1 TRBV3-1/TRBV3-2 . TGTGCCAGCAGCCAAGTCATTGGGGACAGGGGAAACAATGAGCAGTTCTTC CASSQVIGDRGNNEQFF
TRBJ2-7 . TRBV7-9 . TGTGCCAGCAGCTTAGGAGGTGGGGGCGAGGCCGAGCAGTACTTC CASSLGGGGEAEQYF
TRBJ2-7 . TRBV20-1 once TGCAGTGCTAGTCGTCGGTCGAGCTCCTACGAGCAGTACTTC CSASRRSSSYEQYF
TRBJ2-2 TRBD2 TRBV9 . TGTGCCAGCAGGGGTCTAGCGGGGAACACCGGGGAGCTGTTTTTT CASRGLAGNTGELFF
TRBJ2-1 TRBD2 TRBV15 . TGTGCCACCAGCAACCCGGGGGGGGTGGCAGGCAATGAGCAGTTCTTC CATSNPGGVAGNEQFF
TRBJ1-1 . TRBV27 . TGTGCCAGCAGTTTATCAGGAGTACTGAACACTGAAGCTTTCTTT CASSLSGVLNTEAFF
TRBJ2-5 TRBD2 TRBV5-1 . TGCGCCAGCAGCTTGGCCCCCGCTAGCGGGGGGGCCGGGGACCAGTACTTC CASSLAPASGGAGDQYF
TRBJ2-3 . TRBV3-1/TRBV3-2 . TGTGCCAGCAGCCAAGAATTTGGGCCAGATACGCAGTATTTT CASSQEFGPDTQYF
TRBJ1-2 TRBD1 TRBV12-5 . TGTGCTAGTGGTTTGGTATTTGCGGACAGGGGGCATTATGATGGCTACACCTTC CASGLVFADRGHYDGYTF
TRBJ2-3 TRBD2 TRBV7-8 once TGTGCCAGCAGCTTATATCTGCGGGAGTACACAGATACGCAGTATTTT CASSLYLREYTDTQYF
TRBJ2-7 TRBD2 TRBV28 . TGTGCCAGCAGTTCAGGGACTAGCGGTTACTACGAGCAGTACTTC CASSSGTSGYYEQYF
TRBJ2-5 . TRBV5-1 . TGCGCCAGCAGCTTGACGGGGAAGTACCAAGAGACCCAGTACTTC CASSLTGKYQETQYF
TRBJ2-5 . TRBV9 . TGTGCCAGCAGCGTAGGGACGCCCGGGAGTGGGGGAGAGACCCAGTACTTC CASSVGTPGSGGETQYF
TRBJ1-5 TRBD1 TRBV2 few TGTGCCAGCAGTGAAGGCGGTTGGGAAGGGGGCCTAAGCAATCAGCCCCAGCATTTT CASSEGGWEGGLSNQPQHF
TRBJ2-7 TRBD2 TRBV5-4 . TGTGCCAGCAGCTTATCTAGCGGGAGGCTCCACGAGCAGTACTTC CASSLSSGRLHEQYF
TRBJ1-1 . TRBV5-4 . TGTGCCAGCAGCTATCCAGGGAGGGCTGAAGCTTTCTTT CASSYPGRAEAFF